Below are 5 T cell receptor beta chains sequenced from a single sample in a study of identical twins. TCRdb fed the 5' RACE reads into MiXCR, producing one record per CDR3 protein. The table includes hundreds of thousands of distinct CDR3 sequences, less than 7% detected once. The sample consisted of naive T cells sorted from blood. The receptors here all came from a man aged 18-30 years in good health.

J is TRBJ1-2 and V is TRBV18, with 7 nucleotides matching TRBD1. The V segment lost 3 bases and the J segment 9 bases; nucleotides outside the gene matches: 22. The CDR3 spans 18 residues. Per the germline V gene, CDR1 is KGHSH and CDR2 is LQKENI. The CDR3: CASSPSAALEGQRFSYTF. The CDR3 DNA sequence: TGTGCCAGCTCACCTTCCGCCGCTCTTGAGGGACAGAGATTTAGCTACACCTTC.

This clonotype was observed at least ten times. The rearrangement links TRBV27 to TRBJ1-4; 7 bases are a match to TRBD1. Germline assignment: CDR1 MNHEY and CDR2 SMNVEV (reference sequence). J gave up 12 bases and V 5 bases, and 6 bases lay outside the gene matches. The CDR3 covers 12 residues. The DNA of the CDR3 is TGTGCCAGCAGTCCAGGGGGGGTCGAACTGTTTTTT. Encoded protein: CASSPGGVELFF.

Only a few counts were recorded for this clonotype. The chain recombines TRBV2 with TRBJ2-7; D is possibly TRBD1 or TRBD2 (6 bases each). Germline V gives CDR1 SNHLY, CDR2 FYNNEI. The CDR3 contains 13 residues. Trimming shortened V by 10 bases and J by 2 bases, and 15 bases separated the two germline ends. CDR3 amino acids: CAMEEGGTYEQYF. CDR3 sequence (DNA): TGTGCCATGGAGGAAGGGGGGACCTACGAGCAGTACTTC.

The rearrangement links TRBV15 to TRBJ2-2; tentatively, D is TRBD1 (6 bases). With 3 bases removed from V and 0 bases from J, the gap between germline ends came to 17 bases. Germline V lookup: CDR1 LNHNV, CDR2 YYDKDF (reference sequence). The CDR3 has 18 residues. CDR3 loop: CATSSQLRTVANTGELFF. The CDR3 nucleotides read TGTGCCACCAGCAGTCAACTCAGGACAGTTGCGAACACCGGGGAGCTGTTTTTT.

V gene TRBV24-1 combines with J gene TRBJ1-5; TRBD1 matches at 7 bases. CDR1 is KGHDR, CDR2 SFDVKD, per germline. Unmatched junction bases numbered 6, after V lost 5 bases and J lost 6 bases. The CDR3 loop spans 14 amino acids. The CDR3 nucleotides are TGTGCCACCAGTGGTCAGGGGGTCGCTCAGCCCCAGCATTTT. Encoded protein: CATSGQGVAQPQHF.